The 25 T cell receptor beta chains presented below share a single source sample, sequenced in a study of blood T cell repertoires in COVID-19. Clones were sequenced by immunoSEQ multiplex PCR, and TCRdb holds only the in-frame ones, with some missing. Among 150,000 to 200,000 clones listed, about 80% were seen once. The specimen was peripheral blood. All receptors come from a woman in her 70s with acute or convalescent COVID-19.

The chain carries TRBV7-8 and TRBJ1-1; no reliable D call. V was pared by 1 base and J by 7 bases, with 10 bases between. Germline V gene lookup returns CDR1 SGHVS and CDR2 FQNEAQ. CDR3 size: 13 residues. The CDR3 reads CASSLVGGFEAFF. The CDR3 DNA reads TGTGCCAGCAGCTTAGTCGGCGGTTTTGAAGCTTTCTTT.

J is TRBJ2-2 and V is TRBV4-2, with D perhaps TRBD2 (6 bases). V was cut by 4 bases and J by 7 bases, with 19 bases left in between. The CDR3 has 16 amino acids. Germline assignment: CDR1 LGHNA and CDR2 YNFKEQ. The CDR3 nucleotides are TGTGCCAGCAGCCCCTCCGGGTTGGGAGGACGCGGGGAGCTGTTTTTT. As protein: CASSPSGLGGRGELFF.

The chain has TRBV29-1 and TRBJ2-3, with 10 nucleotides matching TRBD2. Germline V gives CDR1 SQVTM, CDR2 ANQGSEA. The J segment lost 5 bases and the V segment lost 1 base, leaving 6 bases of the junction unmatched. This CDR3 contains 15 residues. As DNA, the CDR3 is TGCAGCGTTGAAGGGGCTAGCGGGAGCTTAGATACGCAGTATTTT. Amino acid sequence: CSVEGASGSLDTQYF.

V usage is TRBV9 and J usage is TRBJ1-2; a possible D gene is TRBD1 (6 bases). The CDR3 runs to 16 residues. V dropped 0 bases and J dropped 2 bases, with 14 bases sitting between them. CDR1 and CDR2 from the germline V gene are SGDLS and YYNGEE. DNA of the CDR3: TGTGCCAGCAGCGTAGCGCCCACAGGGACGAACTATGGCTACACCTTC. Translation gives CASSVAPTGTNYGYTF.

A few counts support this clone. This chain connects TRBV12-3 or TRBV12-4 to TRBJ1-1, with D maybe TRBD1 (5 bases). V was pared by 7 bases and J by 5 bases, with 11 bases between. The CDR3 extends over 12 amino acids. The CDR3 spells CASNYQGTEAFF. For the CDR3, the DNA is TGTGCCAGCAACTATCAGGGTACTGAAGCTTTCTTT.

The chain has TRBV29-1 and TRBJ2-2; TRBD2 agrees at 7 bases. The CDR3 sequence is 14 residues long. V trimming: 5 bases; J trimming: 0 bases; junction bases outside the gene matches: 3. Germline CDR1 SQVTM, CDR2 ANQGSEA. CDR3 amino acids: CSVLAVSNTGELFF. CDR3 nucleotide sequence: TGCAGCGTTCTAGCGGTATCGAACACCGGGGAGCTGTTTTTT.

The J gene is TRBJ2-7, the V gene TRBV12-5; possible D gene TRBD1, 5 bases. V lost 5 bases and J 6 bases, leaving 20 bases between the germline ends. The CDR3 has 15 amino acids. Germline CDR1 is LGHNT and CDR2 is FRNRAP. The CDR3 loop reads CASGPKTSGFAEQYF. The CDR3, as DNA: TGTGCTAGTGGTCCAAAAACCTCAGGGTTTGCCGAGCAGTACTTC.

CDR3 region: CAISLHGLENTEAFF. As DNA, the CDR3 is TGTGCCATCAGTTTACACGGTCTAGAGAACACTGAAGCTTTCTTT. V usage is TRBV10-3 and J usage is TRBJ1-1; D unclear. The CDR3 runs 15 residues. V was shortened by 5 bases and J by 1 base, with 14 bases between the two germline ends. CDR1 ENHRY and CDR2 SYGVKD come from the germline V gene.

The genes are TRBV13 and TRBJ1-5, with TRBD1 matching over 9 bases. Germline V gene sequence: CDR1 PRHDT, CDR2 FYEKMQ (reference sequence). V lost 5 bases, J lost 1 base, and 9 bases stayed unmatched. The CDR3 covers 17 residues. Here the CDR3 reads CASSDSTGGESNQPQHF. The CDR3 region has the DNA TGTGCCAGCAGCGACTCGACAGGGGGGGAAAGCAATCAGCCCCAGCATTTT.

The genes are TRBV6-6 and TRBJ2-7; D may be TRBD1 (6 bases). In germline, CDR1 is MNHNY, CDR2 SVGAGI (reference sequence). The CDR3 contains 15 residues. V lost 2 bases and J 9 bases, leaving 20 bases between the germline ends. CDR3 sequence (DNA): TGTGCCAGCAGTTACCGAGAACACACAGGGTCGGGGCAGTACTTC. This encodes CASSYREHTGSGQYF.

As to this clone: Other DNA sequences within the sample encode an identical CDR3. The rearrangement uses TRBV7-2 and TRBJ2-3; D gene uncertain. CDR1 SGHTA and CDR2 FQGNSA come from the germline V gene. The germline V and J ends were trimmed by 1 base and 6 bases, with 8 bases remaining between them. This CDR3 is 13 amino acids long. The CDR3 DNA reads TGTGCCAGCAGCTTAGGACTCCGGGATACGCAGTATTTT. Amino acids: CASSLGLRDTQYF.

The rearrangement links TRBV12-5 to TRBJ2-3, with D unresolved. The CDR3 runs to 13 residues. Germline CDR1 is LGHNT and CDR2 is FRNRAP. V lost 3 bases to trimming and J lost 0 bases, with 4 bases between them. The chain's CDR3 is CASGFTSTDTQYF. The DNA for the CDR3 is TGTGCTAGTGGTTTCACTAGCACAGATACGCAGTATTTT.

The chain joins TRBV12-5 to TRBJ1-5, with D possibly being TRBD1 (6 bases). V was shortened by 7 bases and J by 4 bases, with 17 bases between the two germline ends. This CDR3 has 15 amino acids. Looked up from germline, CDR1 is LGHNT and CDR2 is FRNRAP. As DNA, the CDR3 is TGTGCTAGTGCCCGGGGGGGGCCTACGAATCAGCCCCAGCATTTT. Encoded protein: CASARGGPTNQPQHF.

This clone was seen a handful of times. V and J are TRBV10-3 and TRBJ2-1, with 7 positions matching TRBD2. Losses at the gene ends were 3 bases for V and 5 bases for J; bases not matched to a gene: 10. Germline assignment: CDR1 ENHRY and CDR2 SYGVKD. This CDR3 has 16 amino acids. Here the CDR3 reads CAISELESGENNEQFF. CDR3 DNA: TGTGCCATCAGTGAACTGGAAAGCGGGGAAAACAATGAGCAGTTCTTC.

The chain links TRBV6-2 or TRBV6-3 to TRBJ2-1, with 8 bases that match TRBD2. Germline loops: CDR1 MNHEY, CDR2 SVGEGT. This CDR3 comprises 15 residues. J was trimmed by 7 bases and V by 5 bases; bases with no gene match: 10. The CDR3 coding sequence is TGTGCCAGCAGTAAATCTCCCGGGACTAGAAATGAGCAGTTCTTC. Its translation is CASSKSPGTRNEQFF.

The V call is TRBV6-5, the J call TRBJ2-2; D is unresolved. CDR1 and CDR2 from the germline V gene are MNHEY and SVGAGI. This CDR3 has 16 amino acids. The germline V and J ends were trimmed by 0 bases and 4 bases, with 12 bases remaining between them. CDR3 protein: CASSYSSIRGTGELFF. As DNA, the CDR3 is TGTGCCAGCAGTTACTCGAGTATCAGAGGCACCGGGGAGCTGTTTTTT.

The CDR3 region has the DNA TGTGCCAGCAGCCAAGGGTCAGGGTATAGGAAGACCCAGTACTTC. Translated, it gives CASSQGSGYRKTQYF. The chain combines TRBV14 with TRBJ2-5; possibly TRBD1 for D (5 bases). There are 15 residues in the CDR3. CDR1 and CDR2 from the germline V gene are SGHDN and FVKESK. Trimming took off 1 base at V and 6 bases at J, with 15 bases between the two ends.

The chain employs TRBV2 and TRBJ2-5, with TRBD2 identical over 11 bases. Germline V lookup: CDR1 SNHLY, CDR2 FYNNEI. Germline trimming cut 5 bases from V and 1 base from J; bases unmatched to any gene: 3. The CDR3 covers 15 residues. The CDR3 region has the DNA TGTGCCAGCAGTATAGCGGGAGGGGGCCAAGAGACCCAGTACTTC. Amino acid sequence: CASSIAGGGQETQYF.

This clone was observed a handful of times. V usage is TRBV7-9 and J usage is TRBJ1-4; D is unresolved. Germline V gene data show CDR1 as SEHNR and CDR2 as FQNEAQ (reference sequence). Trimming took 5 bases from V and 5 from J, leaving 15 bases between them. The CDR3 loop spans 15 amino acids. The CDR3, as DNA: TGTGCCAGCAGCAGAGACCGCGGCAAAAATGAAAAACTGTTTTTT. Amino acids: CASSRDRGKNEKLFF.

This clone was seen a handful of times. The rearrangement links TRBV18 to TRBJ2-2; 8 nucleotides line up with TRBD2. V lost 4 bases and J lost 3; bases outside the gene matches: 7. The germline gives CDR1 KGHSH, CDR2 LQKENI. The CDR3 loop spans 16 amino acids. DNA of the CDR3: TGTGCCAGCTCACGAACCGGGAGGGCGGACACCGGGGAGCTGTTTTTT. This sequence encodes CASSRTGRADTGELFF.

The chain is built from TRBV5-6 and TRBJ2-1, with D tentatively TRBD2 (6 bases). V dropped 2 bases and J dropped 6 bases, with 15 bases sitting between them. CDR1 and CDR2 from the germline V gene are SGHDT and YYEEEE. The CDR3 is 15 residues long. CDR3 nucleotide sequence: TGTGCCAGCAGCTTCGGCGGGAATCAGGGCAATGAGCAGTTCTTC. It translates to CASSFGGNQGNEQFF. Full variable domain (missing parts from reference TRBV5-6 and TRBJ2-1): DAGVTQSPTHLIKTRGQQVTLRCSPKSGHDTVSWYQQALGQGPQFIFQYYEEEERQRGNFPDRFSGHQFPNYSSELNVNALLLGDSALYLCASSFGGNQGNEQFFGPGTRLTVL.

This clone showed up just a few times. This chain connects TRBV12-3 or TRBV12-4 to TRBJ1-3, with D uncertain. The CDR3 has 13 amino acids. Trimming shortened V by 5 bases and J by 2 bases, and 7 bases separated the two germline ends. The CDR3 nucleotides read TGTGCCAGCAGTGGCATCCCTGGAAACACCATATATTTT. Translation gives CASSGIPGNTIYF.

This clone has a single count. The V gene is TRBV19, the J gene TRBJ1-1, with 9 bases that match TRBD1. V shed 6 bases and J 5 bases; nucleotides not matched to a gene: 7. Germline V gene lookup returns CDR1 LNHDA and CDR2 SQIVND (reference sequence). This CDR3 has 14 amino acids. CDR3 coding DNA: TGTGCCAGTAGCAATCCCGGGACAGGGACTGAAGCTTTCTTT. It is translated as CASSNPGTGTEAFF.

CDR3 coding DNA: TGTGCCAGCAGCCAAGATGGGACTAGCGTGGAGAATGAGCAGTTCTTC. It yields the protein CASSQDGTSVENEQFF. This chain connects TRBV4-2 to TRBJ2-1, with TRBD2 matching over 10 bases. J gave up 7 bases and V 0 bases, and 6 bases lay outside the gene matches. Germline lookup yields CDR1 LGHNA and CDR2 YNFKEQ. The CDR3 has 16 residues.

V gene TRBV19 combines with J gene TRBJ2-2; TRBD1 agrees at 12 bases. The ends lost 4 bases at V and 7 bases at J; junction bases unmatched: 10. The CDR3 is 17 amino acids. Germline V CDR1 and CDR2: LNHDA, SQIVND (reference sequence). The CDR3 DNA follows: TGTGCCAGTAGTACGGGACAGGGGGCATTTACTGGCGGGGAGCTGTTTTTT. This codes for CASSTGQGAFTGGELFF.